This entry is about one TCR beta chain. Its antigen is not known. The record originates from a study of T-cell memory formation after mild COVID-19. Study in general: TCR clusters were mostly confined to one donor each.

V was pared by 5 bases and J by 4 bases, with 14 bases of the junction left unmatched. The length of the CDR3 is 19 residues. From germline, CDR1 is MNHEY and CDR2 SMNVEV (reference sequence). Study outcomes and limitations: Most CD4+ clones that shrank were in CM and EM, while CD8+ ones turned up in EMRA. What remained unconfirmed was the SARS-CoV-2 specificity of second-wave clones peaking on day 37.

Each CDR3 protein gets one entry after TCRdb re-called the 5' RACE reads with MiXCR. The sample yields fewer than 400,000 distinct CDR3 sequences, about 17% seen once. The sequenced material came from PBMCs or a T cell subset sorted from them (not recorded which). The chain combines TRBV27 with TRBJ2-2; 12 bases fit TRBD1. The source of this sequence is a man aged 18 to 30 who had mild COVID-19 (a few samples of this study predate the infection). Cell type and time point are not known. CDR3 nucleotides: TGTGCCAGCAGTCCCCGGGACAGGGGGCTTAGGCTCCGCACCGGGGAGCTGTTTTTT. Its translation is CASSPRDRGLRLRTGELFF.